One sample yielded the 8 T cell receptor beta chains listed below, sequenced in a study of T cell responses to AZD1222 COVID-19 vaccine (dated by TCRdb to the early 2020s). The sample's time point label, decoded: about 28 days (+/-7) after the second vaccine dose. Libraries were built with the immunoSEQ multiplex PCR assay. This is the immuneACCESS table as TCRdb keeps it, with only in-frame sequences that have V and J called. A part of the clones is gone; compared with another copy, unresolved V genes explain less than half, and the rest is unexplained. The sample records about 70,000 clones, nearly 90% of which are singletons. The biggest ten clones account for around 1.2% of the sample. The sample consisted of peripheral blood, taken 28 days after the second AZD1222 dose. The receptors were gathered from an adult who received the AZD1222 COVID-19 vaccine.

This clone has only one observation. The chain recombines TRBV5-8 with TRBJ1-1; no clear D. The V end lost 0 bases, the J end lost 1 base, and 7 bases lay between the germline ends. The CDR3 consists of 14 residues. From germline, CDR1 is SGHTS and CDR2 YDEGEE. Written as DNA, the CDR3 is TGTGCCAGCAGCTTGGCCCCAGCGAACACTGAAGCTTTCTTT. The encoded protein is CASSLAPANTEAFF.

The J gene is TRBJ1-6, the V gene TRBV2, with 7 bases matching TRBD1. Germline CDR1 reads SNHLY; CDR2 reads FYNNEI. CDR3 length equals 13 residues. V dropped 10 bases and J dropped 8; count of bases not matched to a gene: 8. Here the CDR3 reads CATGGQNDSPLHF. The CDR3 DNA reads as TGTGCCACCGGGGGACAGAATGATTCACCCCTCCACTTT.

This chain uses TRBV10-3 with TRBJ2-1, with TRBD2 identical over 7 bases. Germline V gene lookup returns CDR1 ENHRY and CDR2 SYGVKD. This CDR3 region has 13 residues. V gave up 6 bases and J gave up 8 bases; unmatched junction bases: 7. CDR3 residues: CAISAGEWHEQFF. The CDR3 bases are TGTGCCATCAGCGCGGGGGAATGGCATGAGCAGTTCTTC.

V gene TRBV11-2 combines with J gene TRBJ2-1, with 14 bases aligning to TRBD2. Per the germline V gene, CDR1 is SGHAT and CDR2 is FQNNGV. Trimming took 3 bases from V and 6 from J; bases not matched to a gene: 4. The CDR3 runs 16 residues. As DNA, the CDR3 is TGTGCCAGCAGCTTCCGACTAGCGGGAGGGGGCAATGAGCAGTTCTTC. It encodes CASSFRLAGGGNEQFF.

This chain links TRBV19 with TRBJ1-1, with 7 bases fitting TRBD1. The length of the CDR3 is 14 residues. Germline values: CDR1 LNHDA, CDR2 SQIVND (reference sequence). J lost 0 bases, V lost 8 bases, and 6 bases had no gene match. The DNA for the CDR3 is TGTGCCAGTGGGCGGGACAGTGTGAACACTGAAGCTTTCTTT. Translated: CASGRDSVNTEAFF.

This chain links TRBV5-1 with TRBJ1-1; 10 bases agree with TRBD1. V gave up 6 bases and J gave up 7 bases; unmatched junction bases: 6. The CDR3 consists of 13 residues. Per germline, CDR1 SGHRS and CDR2 YFSETQ. For the CDR3, the DNA is TGCGCCAGCACCCTGGGACAGGGGATTGAAGCTTTCTTT. Encoded protein: CASTLGQGIEAFF.

V and J are TRBV19 and TRBJ1-2, with D perhaps TRBD1 (5 bases). The CDR3 has 13 amino acids. The germline V and J ends were trimmed by 7 bases and 7 bases, with 16 bases remaining between them. Germline loops: CDR1 LNHDA, CDR2 SQIVND (reference sequence). The CDR3 DNA sequence: TGTGCCAGTAACCCGGAGGAGGGGACTGGCTACACCTTC. It yields the protein CASNPEEGTGYTF.

The genes are TRBV9 and TRBJ1-2; 10 bases fit TRBD1. V gave up 0 bases and J gave up 8 bases; unmatched junction bases: 4. Germline lookup yields CDR1 SGDLS and CDR2 YYNGEE. This CDR3 contains 14 residues. The CDR3 spells CASSVDGTGDGYTF. The CDR3 DNA reads TGTGCCAGCAGCGTAGACGGGACAGGGGACGGCTACACCTTC.